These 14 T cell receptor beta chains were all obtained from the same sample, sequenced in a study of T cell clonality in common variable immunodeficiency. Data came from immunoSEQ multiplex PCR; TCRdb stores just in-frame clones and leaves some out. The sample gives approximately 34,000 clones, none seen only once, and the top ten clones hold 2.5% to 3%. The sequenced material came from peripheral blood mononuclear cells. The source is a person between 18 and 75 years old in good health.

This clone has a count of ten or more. The CDR3 sequence is CASSTQGVDQPQHF. CDR3 DNA, as far as it was read: TGTGCCAGCAGCACACAGGGGGTGGATCAGCCC. The V call is TRBV7-9, the J call TRBJ1-5; 8 bases match TRBD1. The read finishes 3 residues shy of the CDR3 end, and the germline J gene is used to complete it. CDR3 size: 14 residues. The V gene end was trimmed by 5 bases and the J gene end by 5 bases; junction bases not matched to a gene: 5. Germline-derived CDR1 and CDR2 are SEHNR and FQNEAQ (reference sequence).

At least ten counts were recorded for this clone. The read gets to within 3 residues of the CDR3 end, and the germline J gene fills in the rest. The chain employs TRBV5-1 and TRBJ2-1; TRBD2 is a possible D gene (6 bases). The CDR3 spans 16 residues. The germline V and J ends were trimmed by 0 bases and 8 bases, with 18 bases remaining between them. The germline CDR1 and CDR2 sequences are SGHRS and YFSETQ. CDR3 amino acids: CASSLAGTPPVDEQFF. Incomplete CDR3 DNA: TGCGCCAGCAGCTTGGCCGGGACTCCCCCTGTAGATGAG.

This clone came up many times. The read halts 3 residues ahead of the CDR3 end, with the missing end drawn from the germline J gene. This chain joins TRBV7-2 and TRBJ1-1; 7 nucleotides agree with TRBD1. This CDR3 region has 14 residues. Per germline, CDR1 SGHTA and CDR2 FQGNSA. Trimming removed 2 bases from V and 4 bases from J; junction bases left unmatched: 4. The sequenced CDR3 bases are TGTGCCAGCAGCTTATCACAGGGGATCACTGAA. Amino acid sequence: CASSLSQGITE. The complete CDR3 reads CASSLSQGITEAFF.

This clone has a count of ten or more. The CDR3 reads CASSQELLAGGPSTGELFF. The sequenced part of the CDR3 DNA is TGTGCCAGCAGCCAAGAATTACTAGCGGGAGGGCCGAGCACCGGGGAG. This chain links TRBV4-2 with TRBJ2-2; TRBD2 matches at 13 bases. Read sequence stops 3 residues before the CDR3 end, and the germline J gene provides the missing end. The germline V gene encodes CDR1 LGHNA and CDR2 YNFKEQ. This CDR3 comprises 19 residues. Trimming removed 0 bases from V and 4 bases from J; junction bases left unmatched: 8.

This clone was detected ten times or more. The sequenced CDR3 bases are TGTGCCAGCTCACCAATTCCCCAGGGTTCCGGAAACACC. This gives the protein CASSPIPQGSGNT. The whole CDR3 sequence reads CASSPIPQGSGNTIYF. The chain couples TRBV18 to TRBJ1-3; perhaps TRBD1 as D (5 bases). The observed sequence ends 3 residues before the CDR3 terminus, with the missing tail filled in from the germline J gene. The germline V gene has CDR1 KGHSH and CDR2 LQKENI. CDR3 length: 16 amino acids. Trimming took 2 bases from V and 4 from J, leaving 15 bases between them. Full variable domain (outside the CDR3, taken from reference TRBV18 and TRBJ1-3): NAGVMQNPRHLVRRRGQEARLRCSPMKGHSHVYWYRQLPEEGLKFMVYLQKENIIDESGMPKERFSAEFPKEGPSILRIQQVVRGDSAAYFCASSPIPQGSGNTIYFGEGSWLTVV.

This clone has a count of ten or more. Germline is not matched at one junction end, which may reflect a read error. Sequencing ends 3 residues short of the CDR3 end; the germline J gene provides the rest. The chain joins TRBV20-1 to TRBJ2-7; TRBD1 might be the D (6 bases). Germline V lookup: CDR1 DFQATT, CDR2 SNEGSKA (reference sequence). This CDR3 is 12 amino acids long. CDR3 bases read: TGCAGTGGTAGACAGGTGGTCTACGAG. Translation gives CSGRQVVYE. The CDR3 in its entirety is CSGRQVVYEQYF.

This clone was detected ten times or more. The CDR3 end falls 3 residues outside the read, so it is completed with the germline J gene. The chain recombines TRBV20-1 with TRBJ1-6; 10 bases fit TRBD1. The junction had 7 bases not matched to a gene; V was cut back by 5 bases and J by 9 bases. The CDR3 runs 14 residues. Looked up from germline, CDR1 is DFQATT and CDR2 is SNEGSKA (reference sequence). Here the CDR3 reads CSAQGTGEFSPLHF. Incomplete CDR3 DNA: TGCAGTGCTCAAGGGACAGGGGAATTTTCACCC.

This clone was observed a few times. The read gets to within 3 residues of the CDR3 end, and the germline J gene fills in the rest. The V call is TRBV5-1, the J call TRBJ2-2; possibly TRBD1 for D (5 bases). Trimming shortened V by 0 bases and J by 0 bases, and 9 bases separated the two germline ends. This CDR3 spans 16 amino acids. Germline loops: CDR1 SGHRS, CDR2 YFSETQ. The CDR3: CASSLVIGANTGELFF. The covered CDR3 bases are TGCGCCAGCAGCTTGGTTATAGGGGCGAACACCGGGGAG.

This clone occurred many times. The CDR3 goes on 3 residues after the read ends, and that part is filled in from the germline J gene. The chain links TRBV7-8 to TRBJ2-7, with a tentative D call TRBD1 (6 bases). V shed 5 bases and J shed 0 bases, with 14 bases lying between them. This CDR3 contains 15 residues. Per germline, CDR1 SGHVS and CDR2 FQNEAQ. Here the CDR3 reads CASSAARGISYEQYF. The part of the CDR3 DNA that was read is TGTGCCAGCAGCGCGGCCAGGGGTATCTCCTACGAG.

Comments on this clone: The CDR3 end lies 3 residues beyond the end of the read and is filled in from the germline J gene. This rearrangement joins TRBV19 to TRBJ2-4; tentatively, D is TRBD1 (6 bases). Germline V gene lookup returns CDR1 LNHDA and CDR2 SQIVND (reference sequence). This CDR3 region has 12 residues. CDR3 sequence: CASGQTPDGQYF. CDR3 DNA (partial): TGTGCCAGCGGACAGACTCCTGATGGT.

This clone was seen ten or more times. CDR3 amino acids: CSARLSGYGTPLHF. CDR3 DNA, as far as it was read: TGCAGTGCTAGATTGTCGGGGTACGGGACACCC. This chain connects TRBV20-1 to TRBJ1-6; D is unclear. Sequencing ends 3 residues short of the CDR3 end; the germline J gene provides the rest. The germline V and J ends were trimmed by 2 bases and 11 bases, with 16 bases remaining between them. The germline V gene encodes CDR1 DFQATT and CDR2 SNEGSKA (reference sequence). The CDR3 runs to 14 residues.

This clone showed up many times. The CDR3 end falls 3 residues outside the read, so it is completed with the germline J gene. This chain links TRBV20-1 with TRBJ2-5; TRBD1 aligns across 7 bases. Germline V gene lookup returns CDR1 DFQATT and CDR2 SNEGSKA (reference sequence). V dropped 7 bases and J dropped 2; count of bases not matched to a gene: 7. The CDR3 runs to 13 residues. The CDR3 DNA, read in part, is TGCAGTGGACGGCCGGGACAGCAAGAGACC. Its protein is CSGRPGQQET. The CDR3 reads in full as CSGRPGQQETQYF.

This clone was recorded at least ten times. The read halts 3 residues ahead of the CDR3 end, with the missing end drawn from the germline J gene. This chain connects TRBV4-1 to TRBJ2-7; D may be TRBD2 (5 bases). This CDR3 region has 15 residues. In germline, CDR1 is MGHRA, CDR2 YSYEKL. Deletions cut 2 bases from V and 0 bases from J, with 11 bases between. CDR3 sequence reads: CASSQRDYPSYEQYF. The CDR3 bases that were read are TGCGCCAGCAGCCAAAGAGACTACCCCTCCTACGAG.

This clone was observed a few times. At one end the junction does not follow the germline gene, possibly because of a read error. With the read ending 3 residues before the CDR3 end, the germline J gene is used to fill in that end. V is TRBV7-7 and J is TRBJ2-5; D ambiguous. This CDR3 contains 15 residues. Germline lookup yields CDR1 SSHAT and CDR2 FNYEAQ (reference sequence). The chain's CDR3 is CASSLALTSQETQYF. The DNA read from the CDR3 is TGTGCTAGCAGCTTAGCCTTGACATCCCAAGAGACC.